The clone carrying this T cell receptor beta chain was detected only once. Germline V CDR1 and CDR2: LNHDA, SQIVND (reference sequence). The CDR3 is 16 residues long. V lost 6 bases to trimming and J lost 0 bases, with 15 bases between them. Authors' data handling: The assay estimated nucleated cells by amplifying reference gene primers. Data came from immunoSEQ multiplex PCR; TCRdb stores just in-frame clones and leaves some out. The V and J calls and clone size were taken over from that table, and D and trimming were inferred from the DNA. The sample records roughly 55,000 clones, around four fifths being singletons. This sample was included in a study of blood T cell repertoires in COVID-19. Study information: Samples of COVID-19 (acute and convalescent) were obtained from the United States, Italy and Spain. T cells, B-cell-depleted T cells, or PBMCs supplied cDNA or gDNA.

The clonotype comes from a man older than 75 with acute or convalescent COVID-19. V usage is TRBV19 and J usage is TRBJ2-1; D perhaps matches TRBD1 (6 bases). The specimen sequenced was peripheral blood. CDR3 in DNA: TGTGCCAGTAGCCGGACAGCCTCGGCCTCCTACAATGAGCAGTTCTTC. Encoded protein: CASSRTASASYNEQFF.